Below are 30 T cell receptor beta chains sequenced from a single sample in a study of identifying expanded T cells in peripheral blood. Sequencing was performed with immunoSEQ multiplex PCR; in TCRdb, only in-frame clones are kept and a portion is missing. The sample has some 77,000 clones, 88% seen once. Material for sequencing was blood. The receptors derive from a person between 18 and 75 years old in good health.

A single count supports this clone. This sequence joins TRBV27 and TRBJ2-1; D possibly corresponds to TRBD2 (5 bases). The ends were cut back, 3 bases at V and 1 base at J, with 16 bases in the middle. This CDR3 has 17 residues. Germline CDR1 is MNHEY and CDR2 is SMNVEV (reference sequence). Written as DNA, the CDR3 is TGTGCCAGCAGTTTTAGGATGCTAGCCACATCCTACAATGAGCAGTTCTTC. This codes for CASSFRMLATSYNEQFF.

V and J are TRBV6-5 and TRBJ1-3; no definite D call. The V end lost 4 bases, the J end lost 2 bases, and 9 bases lay between the germline ends. Germline V gene data show CDR1 as MNHEY and CDR2 as SVGAGI. There are 14 residues in the CDR3. CDR3 nucleotides: TGTGCCAGCAGTTCGGGAGATGCTGGAAACACCATATATTTT. Protein sequence: CASSSGDAGNTIYF.

The rearrangement joins TRBV5-6 to TRBJ2-5; D tentatively fits TRBD1 or TRBD2 (6 bases each). The CDR3 loop spans 14 amino acids. V was shortened by 5 bases and J by 1 base, with 12 bases between the two germline ends. From germline, CDR1 is SGHDT and CDR2 YYEEEE. The CDR3 is CASRSRGPQETQYF. CDR3 DNA sequence: TGTGCCAGCAGATCCCGGGGGCCCCAAGAGACCCAGTACTTC.

This chain uses TRBV18 with TRBJ1-1, with 8 bases fitting TRBD1. CDR1 and CDR2 (germline): KGHSH, LQKENI. The CDR3 length is 14 residues. Trimming cost V 3 bases and J 6 bases; bases outside gene matches: 6. The CDR3 DNA follows: TGTGCCAGCTCACCCGTAATGGACAGGGCTGAAGCTTTCTTT. As protein: CASSPVMDRAEAFF. The entire variable domain, with the rest obtained from reference TRBV18 and TRBJ1-1, is as follows: NAGVMQNPRHLVRRRGQEARLRCSPMKGHSHVYWYRQLPEEGLKFMVYLQKENIIDESGMPKERFSAEFPKEGPSILRIQQVVRGDSAAYFCASSPVMDRAEAFFGQGTRLTVV.

This chain connects TRBV7-2 to TRBJ2-2, with TRBD1 identical over 8 bases. This CDR3 has 14 amino acids. Losses at the gene ends were 8 bases for V and 4 bases for J; bases not matched to a gene: 6. Germline V lookup: CDR1 SGHTA, CDR2 FQGNSA. CDR3 residues: CASRTGPFTGELFF. Written as DNA, the CDR3 is TGTGCCAGCCGGACAGGGCCTTTCACCGGGGAGCTGTTTTTT.

This clone appeared a few times. The chain employs TRBV7-9 and TRBJ1-2; D is unclear. The CDR3 has 11 amino acids. Between the trimmed V and J ends, which lost 5 bases and 2 bases, there was a span of 3 bases. Germline V gene sequence: CDR1 SEHNR, CDR2 FQNEAQ (reference sequence). The CDR3: CASSVNYGYTF. The CDR3 bases are TGTGCCAGCAGCGTCAACTATGGCTACACCTTC.

This chain links TRBV28 with TRBJ2-3; 11 bases are a match to TRBD2. The J segment lost 7 bases and the V segment lost 4 bases, leaving 7 bases of the junction unmatched. The CDR3 has 15 amino acids. From germline, CDR1 is MDHEN and CDR2 SYDVKM. The CDR3, as DNA: TGTGCCAGCAGTTCTCTAGCGGGGGGAGGGTATACGCAGTATTTT. Its protein is CASSSLAGGGYTQYF.

This chain uses TRBV28 with TRBJ2-1, with D perhaps TRBD2 (5 bases). The ends were cut back, 3 bases at V and 5 bases at J, with 11 bases in the middle. The CDR3 loop spans 14 amino acids. Germline V CDR1 and CDR2: MDHEN, SYDVKM. CDR3 DNA: TGTGCCAGCAGTTTCCTTCCGGGGAACAATGAGCAGTTCTTC. Its translation is CASSFLPGNNEQFF.

This clone showed up just a few times. V and J are TRBV10-3 and TRBJ1-1; D call uncertain. The CDR3 loop spans 13 amino acids. CDR1 is ENHRY, CDR2 SYGVKD, per germline. Trimming removed 7 bases from V and 3 bases from J, with 12 bases in between. The CDR3 here is CAIMRAEDTEAFF. CDR3 nucleotides: TGTGCCATCATGAGGGCTGAGGACACTGAAGCTTTCTTT.

V gene TRBV14 combines with J gene TRBJ2-1; weak D call: TRBD1 (6 bases). Germline loops: CDR1 SGHDN, CDR2 FVKESK. The CDR3 is 13 amino acids. With 4 bases removed from V and 8 bases from J, the gap between germline ends came to 12 bases. The CDR3 loop reads CASSPLRGDEQFF. CDR3 DNA sequence: TGTGCCAGCAGCCCACTCAGGGGAGATGAGCAGTTCTTC.

The genes are TRBV19 and TRBJ2-7; the match to TRBD2 covers 7 bases. Germline-derived CDR1 and CDR2 are LNHDA and SQIVND (reference sequence). There are 15 residues in the CDR3. V was pared by 1 base and J by 0 bases, with 3 bases of the junction left unmatched. The CDR3 nucleotides are TGTGCCAGTAGTATAGGGGGAGGGAACTCCTACGAGCAGTACTTC. Residues: CASSIGGGNSYEQYF.

The chain recombines TRBV4-1 with TRBJ1-1, with 8 bases identical to TRBD1. The J segment lost 4 bases and the V segment lost 1 base, leaving 8 bases of the junction unmatched. CDR3 length: 16 residues. Germline V CDR1 and CDR2: MGHRA, YSYEKL. CDR3 coding DNA: TGCGCCAGCAGCCAAGTCGGCAGGGGGCATCTCACTGAAGCTTTCTTT. It yields the protein CASSQVGRGHLTEAFF.

This clone has a single count. The chain combines TRBV6-1 with TRBJ1-1; no definite D call. Trimming took off 5 bases at V and 10 bases at J, with 11 bases between the two ends. There are 11 residues in the CDR3. The germline V gene encodes CDR1 MNHNS and CDR2 SASEGT. Here the CDR3 DNA reads TGTGCCAGCAGTCCCACATCTGGAGCTTTCTTT. This encodes CASSPTSGAFF.

V is TRBV28 and J is TRBJ1-5; D not certain. The CDR3 has 12 amino acids. The V gene lost 5 bases and the J gene lost 8 bases, with 10 bases spanning the gap. CDR1 MDHEN and CDR2 SYDVKM come from the germline V gene. The CDR3, as DNA: TGTGCCAGCAGTACTACCCCCGAGCCCCAGCATTTT. This gives the protein CASSTTPEPQHF.

The gene calls are TRBV11-2 and TRBJ1-2, with unresolved D. Trimming stripped 2 bases from V and 2 bases from J, with 9 bases between. The CDR3 runs to 14 residues. Germline V gene lookup returns CDR1 SGHAT and CDR2 FQNNGV. The CDR3 DNA reads as TGTGCCAGCAGCTTATCGAGGCACAACTATGGCTACACCTTC. Protein: CASSLSRHNYGYTF. Supplemented by reference TRBV11-2 and TRBJ1-2, the full variable domain reads EAGVAQSPRYKIIEKRQSVAFWCNPISGHATLYWYQQILGQGPKLLIQFQNNGVVDDSQLPKDRFSAERLKGVDSTLKIQPAKLEDSAVYLCASSLSRHNYGYTFGSGTRLTVV.

J is TRBJ1-5 and V is TRBV19, with D maybe TRBD1 (6 bases). In germline, CDR1 is LNHDA, CDR2 SQIVND (reference sequence). CDR3 length: 18 residues. The V end was cut by 5 bases, the J end by 0 bases, with 20 bases between. The CDR3 loop reads CASSLTAGAISSNQPQHF. CDR3 coding DNA: TGTGCCAGTAGTCTGACCGCAGGGGCCATCAGTAGCAATCAGCCCCAGCATTTT.

The rearrangement joins TRBV7-2 to TRBJ1-4; D remains ambiguous. This CDR3 comprises 17 residues. The germline V gene has CDR1 SGHTA and CDR2 FQGNSA. V was trimmed by 0 bases and J by 8 bases, leaving 19 bases between them. CDR3 residues: CASSLAERVGAGEKLFF. The CDR3 DNA reads TGTGCCAGCAGCTTAGCAGAGCGGGTGGGCGCGGGGGAAAAACTGTTTTTT.

This chain links TRBV4-3 with TRBJ2-3, with 8 bases that match TRBD1. This CDR3 has 17 amino acids. V shed 0 bases and J 3 bases; nucleotides not matched to a gene: 8. Germline CDR1 reads LGHNA; CDR2 reads YSLEER. The CDR3 sequence is CASSQDLQGAWTDTQYF. The CDR3 region has the DNA TGCGCCAGCAGCCAAGATTTGCAGGGGGCTTGGACAGATACGCAGTATTTT.

J is TRBJ1-2 and V is TRBV5-6; D is perhaps TRBD1 (5 bases). Germline-derived CDR1 and CDR2 are SGHDT and YYEEEE. With 3 bases removed from V and 6 bases from J, the gap between germline ends came to 15 bases. The CDR3 has 14 amino acids. CDR3 residues: CASSSGTAPNGYTF. CDR3 sequence (DNA): TGTGCCAGCAGCTCAGGGACGGCCCCCAATGGCTACACCTTC.

This sequence joins TRBV12-5 and TRBJ1-5; no reliable D call. Trimming stripped 7 bases from V and 5 bases from J, with 12 bases between. The CDR3 spans 13 residues. Germline lookup yields CDR1 LGHNT and CDR2 FRNRAP. CDR3 coding DNA: TGTGCTAGTGCAGGAACGCCAGATCAGCCCCAGCATTTT. This sequence encodes CASAGTPDQPQHF.

The chain carries TRBV4-3 and TRBJ2-3; either TRBD1 or TRBD2 may supply D (5 bases each). This CDR3 region has 17 residues. Looked up from germline, CDR1 is LGHNA and CDR2 is YSLEER. V lost 1 base and J 0 bases, leaving 14 bases between the germline ends. CDR3 sequence: CASSQGSGTVSTDTQYF. CDR3 bases: TGCGCCAGCAGCCAAGGGTCAGGGACGGTAAGCACAGATACGCAGTATTTT.

V usage is TRBV30 and J usage is TRBJ2-5; no reliable D call. The V and J ends lost 0 bases and 0 bases respectively, with 14 bases between them. The CDR3 contains 16 residues. Germline V gene lookup returns CDR1 GTSNPN and CDR2 SVGIG (reference sequence). DNA of the CDR3: TGTGCCTGGAGTGTACAGAGACGGACGTACCAAGAGACCCAGTACTTC. As protein: CAWSVQRRTYQETQYF.

The chain recombines TRBV15 with TRBJ1-1; 8 bases are a match to TRBD1. There are 14 residues in the CDR3. V trimming: 2 bases; J trimming: 4 bases; junction bases outside the gene matches: 3. Germline assignment: CDR1 LNHNV and CDR2 YYDKDF (reference sequence). The CDR3 DNA sequence: TGTGCCACCAGCAGATTAACAGGGGGCACTGAAGCTTTCTTT. Protein: CATSRLTGGTEAFF.

The chain couples TRBV6-5 to TRBJ1-1, with 7 bases aligning to TRBD1. V shed 6 bases and J 7 bases; nucleotides not matched to a gene: 8. This CDR3 comprises 13 residues. In germline, CDR1 is MNHEY, CDR2 SVGAGI. CDR3 sequence (DNA): TGTGCCAGCAGCCAACCGGGACAGAATGAAGCTTTCTTT. As protein: CASSQPGQNEAFF.

The chain has TRBV16 and TRBJ2-3; 12 nucleotides agree with TRBD2. V lost 4 bases to trimming and J lost 7 bases; unmatched junction nucleotides: 9. Germline-derived CDR1 and CDR2 are KGHSY and FQNENV. This CDR3 is built from 16 residues. CDR3 sequence: CASSPTSGGVSNTQYF. CDR3 sequence (DNA): TGTGCCAGCAGCCCGACTAGCGGGGGAGTCTCCAATACGCAGTATTTT.

This clone appeared once. The chain uses TRBV18 and TRBJ2-7; D is ambiguous. This CDR3 contains 12 residues. Trimming took 3 bases from V and 5 from J, leaving 8 bases between them. Per the germline V gene, CDR1 is KGHSH and CDR2 is LQKENI. The CDR3 bases are TGTGCCAGCTCACCGTCCAGGAACGAGCAGTACTTC. Protein: CASSPSRNEQYF.

This sequence joins TRBV15 and TRBJ2-3; TRBD2 is a possible D gene (6 bases). Deletions cut 0 bases from V and 0 bases from J, with 13 bases between. The CDR3 totals 17 residues. Germline V gene data show CDR1 as LNHNV and CDR2 as YYDKDF (reference sequence). CDR3 DNA sequence: TGTGCCACCAGCAGAGAAGGGAGGTTTACTAGCACAGATACGCAGTATTTT. Amino acid sequence: CATSREGRFTSTDTQYF.

The chain uses TRBV19 and TRBJ2-7; either TRBD1 or TRBD2 may supply D (5 bases each). The CDR3 is made up of 13 amino acids. CDR1 is LNHDA, CDR2 SQIVND, per germline (reference sequence). V gave up 6 bases and J gave up 2 bases, with 11 bases separating them. The CDR3 loop is CASSPGRAYEQYF. The DNA of the CDR3 is TGTGCCAGTAGCCCGGGACGGGCCTACGAGCAGTACTTC.

The V and J genes are TRBV4-3 and TRBJ1-2; D call uncertain. Trimming removed 3 bases at V and 4 bases at J, with 18 bases between. CDR3 length equals 16 residues. Looked up from germline, CDR1 is LGHNA and CDR2 is YSLEER. The CDR3 DNA is TGCGCCAGCAGCCACCAATTTGTCGACGGACTCTATGGCTACACCTTC. It translates to CASSHQFVDGLYGYTF.

The chain employs TRBV7-9 and TRBJ2-7, with D maybe TRBD2 (5 bases). This CDR3 contains 11 residues. The V and J ends lost 7 bases and 10 bases respectively, with 14 bases between them. From germline, CDR1 is SEHNR and CDR2 FQNEAQ (reference sequence). The CDR3 here is CASTQERDQYF. CDR3 in DNA: TGTGCCAGCACCCAGGAGAGGGATCAGTACTTC. Drawing the rest from reference TRBV7-9 and TRBJ2-7, the complete variable domain is DTGVSQNPRHKITKRGQNVTFRCDPISEHNRLYWYRQTLGQGPEFLTYFQNEAQLEKSRLLSDRFSAERPKGSFSTLEIQRTEQGDSAMYLCASTQERDQYFGPGTRLTVT.